A selection of T cell receptor beta chains follows, all from one sample in a study of OX40 agonist ivuxolimab in advanced cancers. TCRdb's table, derived via immunoSEQ multiplex PCR, lists solely in-frame clones and lacks some. The table lists roughly 26,000 clones, around three quarters of them singletons. The material was CD4+ or CD8+ T cells sorted from blood, obtained in a trial of the OX40 agonist ivuxolimab. The receptors derive from an adult with an advanced solid tumor such as melanoma, head and neck, liver or kidney cancer. Both conserved end residues are part of each CDR3. The D gene is left open where the match is weak. Where a row states a size, it is once, few, many or the class of an expanded clone; other rows omit it.

v_call	clone_size	d_call	j_call	cdr3_aa	cdr3_nt
TRBV2	once	-	TRBJ2-7	CASSGWGFRYEQYF	TGTGCCAGCAGTGGGTGGGGGTTTCGGTATGAGCAGTACTTC
TRBV11-2	-	-	TRBJ2-3	CASSLDRTLERTQYF	TGTGCCAGCAGCTTAGACCGGACACTCGAAAGGACGCAGTATTTT
TRBV18	few	TRBD2	TRBJ2-5	CASSPRSGGGEETQYF	TGTGCCAGCTCACCAAGGAGCGGGGGGGGAGAAGAGACCCAGTACTTC
TRBV11-1	-	TRBD2	TRBJ2-5	CASSHSRLAEETQYF	TGTGCCAGCAGCCACTCCCGACTAGCGGAAGAGACCCAGTACTTC
TRBV12-5	-	TRBD1	TRBJ2-7	CASGLSQGATYEQYF	TGTGCTAGTGGTTTGTCTCAGGGGGCGACGTACGAGCAGTACTTC
TRBV5-1	-	-	TRBJ1-4	CASSPIGLTNEKLFF	TGCGCCAGCAGCCCTATTGGCCTAACTAATGAAAAACTGTTTTTT
TRBV25-1	-	-	TRBJ1-4	CASSEEPGNEKLFF	TGTGCCAGCAGTGAAGAGCCAGGGAACGAAAAACTGTTTTTT
TRBV7-7	-	TRBD2	TRBJ2-3	CASSLQGTSGDTQYF	TGTGCTAGCAGCTTACAAGGGACTAGCGGAGATACGCAGTATTTT
TRBV2	-	-	TRBJ1-1	CASRETEAFF	TGTGCCAGCAGGGAAACAGAAGCTTTCTTT
TRBV5-1	-	TRBD1	TRBJ1-1	CASRLTGGRTEAFF	TGCGCCAGCAGGTTGACAGGGGGTAGGACTGAAGCTTTCTTT
TRBV9	-	TRBD2	TRBJ2-7	CASSREGEQYF	TGTGCCAGCAGCCGGGAGGGGGAGCAGTACTTC
TRBV5-5	few	TRBD1	TRBJ1-1	CASSRIPGQGVTEAFF	TGTGCCAGCAGCCGAATACCGGGACAGGGGGTCACTGAAGCTTTCTTT
TRBV7-6	once	-	TRBJ2-7	CASSLGTEQYF	TGTGCCAGCAGCTTAGGGACCGAGCAGTACTTC
TRBV27	-	TRBD1	TRBJ2-2	CASSPRPGTGIGGELFF	TGTGCCAGCAGTCCCCGTCCCGGGACAGGGATAGGCGGGGAGCTGTTTTTT
TRBV2	-	-	TRBJ1-3	CASLRERAGNTIYF	TGTGCCAGCCTAAGGGAGAGGGCTGGAAACACCATATATTTT
TRBV6-6	-	TRBD2	TRBJ2-1	CASSYTSGADNEQFF	TGTGCCAGCAGTTACACCAGCGGGGCAGACAATGAGCAGTTCTTC
TRBV6-4	-	TRBD1	TRBJ1-1	CASSDTYSQGANTEAFF	TGTGCCAGCAGTGACACCTATTCACAGGGGGCGAACACTGAAGCTTTCTTT
TRBV10-3	-	TRBD1	TRBJ1-5	CAISEGTGGDNQPQHF	TGTGCCATCAGTGAGGGGACAGGGGGTGACAATCAGCCCCAGCATTTT
TRBV6-5	few	-	TRBJ1-5	CASRRTASNQPQHF	TGTGCCAGCAGACGGACAGCGAGCAATCAGCCCCAGCATTTT